Listed here are 2 T cell receptor beta chains from one sample, sequenced in a study of shared clonotypes between healthy human individuals. Profiling relied on immunoSEQ multiplex PCR, and the TCRdb table lists in-frame clones only, not all of them. The sample comprises some 2.1 million clones, around 93% of which are singletons, and approximately 1.7% rests with the top ten. As defined, naive CD8 cells were CD45RO-negative and positively selected for CCR7, with terminally differentiated effector memory CD45RA+ cells excluded. The sequencing sample was made of naive CD8+ T cells from PBMCs. These receptors were collected from a man in his late teens or twenties in good health. Some clones in this sample may be carry-over from other donors' samples.

This chain links TRBV28 with TRBJ1-4; D is ambiguous. The V end was cut by 5 bases, the J end by 6 bases, with 16 bases between. The CDR3 covers 15 residues. Germline V gene sequence: CDR1 MDHEN, CDR2 SYDVKM. CDR3 residues: CASSPGDISHEKLFF. As DNA, the CDR3 is TGTGCCAGCAGTCCCGGTGACATTTCCCATGAAAAACTGTTTTTT.

In this sample, this clone turned up a few times. The identical CDR3 is also encoded by other nucleotide sequences in the sample. The chain links TRBV7-9 to TRBJ2-7, with D possibly TRBD2 on 6 matching bases. V was pared by 1 base and J by 0 bases, with 7 bases between. In germline, CDR1 is SEHNR, CDR2 FQNEAQ (reference sequence). The length of the CDR3 is 14 residues. The CDR3 bases are TGTGCCAGCAGCTTAGTGGGGGGCTCCTACGAGCAGTACTTC. It specifies CASSLVGGSYEQYF.